Listed below are T cell receptor beta chains from one sample, sequenced in a study of identical twins. MiXCR, run by TCRdb on the 5' RACE reads, gives a single entry per CDR3 protein. The table includes some 790,000 distinct CDR3 sequences, 15% to 20% detected once. This sample also appeared in a second study, on T cells expressing NK-cell markers.

Sequencing was carried out using PBMCs. These receptors were taken from a woman under 30 in good health. CDR3s include the opening cysteine and the closing phenylalanine or tryptophan. A D gene is named only where the DNA matches it firmly. A row's size may be missing; if present it is once, few, many or a size class.

j_gene: TRBJ1-1; abundance: -; len: 14; v_gene: TRBV5-1; d_gene: -; CDR3nt: TGCGCCAGCAGCTCCCAGGTGCAGAACACTGAAGCTTTCTTT; CDR3aa: CASSSQVQNTEAFF
j_gene: TRBJ2-4; abundance: few; len: 14; v_gene: TRBV29-1; d_gene: -; CDR3nt: TGCAGCGTTGAAGGGCGGGAAACCAAAAACATTCAGTACTTC; CDR3aa: CSVEGRETKNIQYF
j_gene: TRBJ2-7; abundance: -; len: 13; v_gene: TRBV6-5; d_gene: -; CDR3nt: TGTGCCAGCAGTTACAACTACGGCTACGAGCAGTACTTC; CDR3aa: CASSYNYGYEQYF
j_gene: TRBJ2-1; abundance: few; len: 17; v_gene: TRBV15; d_gene: TRBD2; CDR3nt: TGTGCCACCAGCAGAGGAGGGGGGACTAGCGTATACAATGAGCAGTTCTTC; CDR3aa: CATSRGGGTSVYNEQFF
j_gene: TRBJ2-2; abundance: many; len: 15; v_gene: TRBV7-2; d_gene: TRBD1; CDR3nt: TGTGCCAGCAGCTTAGGGGCAGGGGGAACGGGGGAGCTGTTTTTT; CDR3aa: CASSLGAGGTGELFF
j_gene: TRBJ2-7; abundance: many; len: 14; v_gene: TRBV7-9; d_gene: -; CDR3nt: TGTGCCAGCAGTTTAGGCGACACCTCCTACGAGCAGTACTTC; CDR3aa: CASSLGDTSYEQYF
j_gene: TRBJ2-1; abundance: -; len: 15; v_gene: TRBV12-3/TRBV12-4; d_gene: TRBD1; CDR3nt: TGTGCCAGCAGCAAGGGACAGGGTGTCAGTGTTGAGCAGTTCTTC; CDR3aa: CASSKGQGVSVEQFF
j_gene: TRBJ2-7; abundance: -; len: 14; v_gene: TRBV5-1; d_gene: -; CDR3nt: TGCGCCAGCAGGGGGGCCGAGAAAGCCTACGAGCAGTACTTC; CDR3aa: CASRGAEKAYEQYF
j_gene: TRBJ1-6; abundance: -; len: 12; v_gene: TRBV7-9; d_gene: -; CDR3nt: TGTGCCAGCAGCTCCCTCTGGGGGGCCCTCCACTTT; CDR3aa: CASSSLWGALHF
j_gene: TRBJ2-7; abundance: many; len: 15; v_gene: TRBV20-1; d_gene: TRBD1; CDR3nt: TGCAGTGCTAGAAGTCGGACAGGGAGAAACTACGAGCAGTACTTC; CDR3aa: CSARSRTGRNYEQYF
j_gene: TRBJ2-3; abundance: -; len: 13; v_gene: TRBV12-3/TRBV12-4; d_gene: -; CDR3nt: TGTGCCAGCAGTTTTGGGGCACCCTATACGCAGTATTTT; CDR3aa: CASSFGAPYTQYF
j_gene: TRBJ2-3; abundance: -; len: 18; v_gene: TRBV5-1; d_gene: TRBD2; CDR3nt: TGCGCCAGCAGCTCCCCTAGCGGGGGGCCCCCCCACCCAGATACGCAGTATTTT; CDR3aa: CASSSPSGGPPHPDTQYF
j_gene: TRBJ2-3; abundance: -; len: 15; v_gene: TRBV30; d_gene: TRBD2; CDR3nt: TGTGCCTGGAGTGAGCTAGCGGGCAGCACAGATACGCAGTATTTT; CDR3aa: CAWSELAGSTDTQYF